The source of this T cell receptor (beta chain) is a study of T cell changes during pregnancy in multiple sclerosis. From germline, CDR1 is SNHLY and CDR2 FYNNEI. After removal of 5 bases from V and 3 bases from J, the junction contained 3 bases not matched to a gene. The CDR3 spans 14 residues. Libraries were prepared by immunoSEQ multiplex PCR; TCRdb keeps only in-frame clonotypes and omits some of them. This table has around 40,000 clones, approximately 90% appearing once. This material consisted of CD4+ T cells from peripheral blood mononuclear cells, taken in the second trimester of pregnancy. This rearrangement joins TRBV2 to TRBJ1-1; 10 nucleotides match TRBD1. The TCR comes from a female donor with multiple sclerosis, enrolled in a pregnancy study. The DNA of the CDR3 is TGTGCCAGCAGTCAGACAGGGGGCTACACTGAAGCTTTCTTT. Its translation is CASSQTGGYTEAFF.